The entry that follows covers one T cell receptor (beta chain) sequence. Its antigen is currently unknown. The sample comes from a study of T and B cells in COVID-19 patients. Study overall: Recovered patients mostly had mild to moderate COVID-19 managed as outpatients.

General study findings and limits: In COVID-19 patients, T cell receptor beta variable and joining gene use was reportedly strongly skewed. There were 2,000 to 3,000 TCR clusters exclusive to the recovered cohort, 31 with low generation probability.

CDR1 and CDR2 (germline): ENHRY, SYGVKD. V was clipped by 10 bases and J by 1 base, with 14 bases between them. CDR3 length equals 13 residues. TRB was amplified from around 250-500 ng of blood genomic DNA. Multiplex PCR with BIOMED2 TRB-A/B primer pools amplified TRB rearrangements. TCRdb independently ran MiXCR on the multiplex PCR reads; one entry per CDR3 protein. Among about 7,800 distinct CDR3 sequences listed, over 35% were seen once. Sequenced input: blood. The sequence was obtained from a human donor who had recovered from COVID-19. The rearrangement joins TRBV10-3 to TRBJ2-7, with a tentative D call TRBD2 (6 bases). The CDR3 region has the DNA TGTGCCACCCGGCCGGGGGTTTCCTACGAGCAGTACTTC. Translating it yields CATRPGVSYEQYF.